One and the same sample provided the 15 T cell receptor beta chains below, sequenced in a study of cytomegalovirus exposure and HLA in healthy donors (dated by TCRdb to 2016 to 2017). Libraries were constructed by the immunoSEQ multiplex PCR assay. A mixture of 60 forward primers for TCR Vbeta segments and 13 reverse primers for TCR Jbeta segments was used in the multiplex PCR. Held by TCRdb, this immuneACCESS table contains in-frame sequences only and omits some clones. Under half of the omission traces to an unresolved V gene where checked; the cause of the rest is unknown. Counted in this sample were about 130,000 clones; 65% to 75% of them appeared once. The ten largest account for around 7% of the sample. Sequencing was performed on PBMCs. These TCRs come from a man in his forties in good health and CMV-seropositive.

The chain carries TRBV4-1 and TRBJ1-1, with D possibly being TRBD1 (5 bases). The germline V gene encodes CDR1 MGHRA and CDR2 YSYEKL. V gave up 1 base and J gave up 5 bases, with 8 bases separating them. The CDR3 totals 13 residues. The CDR3 spells CASSQGGRTEAFF. CDR3 coding DNA: TGCGCCAGCAGCCAAGGGGGGAGGACTGAAGCTTTCTTT.

This clone was counted a few times. This chain uses TRBV28 with TRBJ2-2, with 7 bases aligning to TRBD2. This CDR3 has 15 amino acids. The ends lost 6 bases at V and 7 bases at J; junction bases unmatched: 11. The V gene's germline CDR1 is MDHEN and CDR2 SYDVKM. The CDR3 here is CASRHPSGASGELFF. CDR3 DNA: TGTGCCAGCAGACACCCTAGCGGAGCGAGCGGGGAGCTGTTTTTT.

In this sample, this clone turned up once. Relative to the germline gene, one junction end is altered; a read error may explain this. This chain uses TRBV28 with TRBJ1-2, with D perhaps matching TRBD1 (5 bases). Germline CDR1 reads MDHEN; CDR2 reads SYDVKM. This CDR3 has 13 amino acids. The chain's CDR3 is CAGSTGTMNGYTF. In DNA, the CDR3 is TGTGCCGGCAGTACCGGGACTATGAATGGCTACACCTTC.

The chain couples TRBV9 to TRBJ1-2; 7 bases are shared with TRBD1. Per germline, CDR1 SGDLS and CDR2 YYNGEE. Trimming cost V 6 bases and J 4 bases; bases outside gene matches: 6. This CDR3 is built from 13 residues. DNA for the CDR3: TGTGCCAGCACAGAACAGGGGACCTATGGCTACACCTTC. This gives the protein CASTEQGTYGYTF. Drawing the rest from reference TRBV9 and TRBJ1-2, the complete variable domain is DSGVTQTPKHLITATGQRVTLRCSPRSGDLSVYWYQQSLDQGLQFLIQYYNGEERAKGNILERFSAQQFPDLHSELNLSSLELGDSALYFCASTEQGTYGYTFGSGTRLTVV.

This rearrangement joins TRBV28 to TRBJ2-4; D perhaps matches TRBD1 (6 bases). The V gene's germline CDR1 is MDHEN and CDR2 SYDVKM. The CDR3 consists of 15 residues. Between the trimmed V and J ends, which lost 6 bases and 0 bases, there was a span of 12 bases. CDR3 amino acids: CASSRTELAKNIQYF. CDR3 DNA sequence: TGTGCCAGCAGCCGGACAGAACTAGCCAAAAACATTCAGTACTTC.

The chain's CDR3 is CASSLFPGTGVSSGELFF. CDR3 bases: TGTGCCAGCAGTCTCTTCCCCGGGACAGGGGTATCCTCCGGGGAGCTGTTTTTT. The chain uses TRBV28 and TRBJ2-2; 10 bases fit TRBD1. The V gene's germline CDR1 is MDHEN and CDR2 SYDVKM. The CDR3 consists of 18 residues. The junction had 15 bases not matched to a gene; V was cut back by 5 bases and J by 6 bases.

This clone turned up a few times. The gene calls are TRBV30 and TRBJ2-2; TRBD1 matches 9 bases. The CDR3 runs to 16 residues. Unmatched junction bases numbered 7, after V lost 0 bases and J lost 5 bases. Per germline, CDR1 GTSNPN and CDR2 SVGIG (reference sequence). Here the CDR3 reads CAWSVYNRGPTGELFF. DNA of the CDR3: TGTGCCTGGAGTGTATATAACAGGGGGCCGACCGGGGAGCTGTTTTTT.

This clone was found once. The chain couples TRBV5-1 to TRBJ1-3; 8 bases match TRBD1. Germline CDR1 reads SGHRS; CDR2 reads YFSETQ. Losses at the gene ends were 1 base for V and 0 bases for J; bases not matched to a gene: 3. This CDR3 region has 16 residues. DNA of the CDR3: TGCGCCAGCAGCTTGTTCGACAGGGGCTCTGGAAACACCATATATTTT. Amino acids: CASSLFDRGSGNTIYF.

The chain joins TRBV7-8 to TRBJ1-2; D perhaps matches TRBD1 (6 bases). The CDR3 consists of 14 residues. Germline V gene sequence: CDR1 SGHVS, CDR2 FQNEAQ. Trimming took off 2 bases at V and 7 bases at J, with 14 bases between the two ends. This chain's CDR3 is CASSLMEQGFGYTF. The CDR3 region has the DNA TGTGCCAGCAGCTTAATGGAACAGGGTTTTGGCTACACCTTC.

This clone has just a few counts. V usage is TRBV10-3 and J usage is TRBJ2-6, with D perhaps matching TRBD1 (5 bases). V was cut by 4 bases and J by 2 bases, with 12 bases left in between. The CDR3 is 16 residues long. Germline lookup yields CDR1 ENHRY and CDR2 SYGVKD. The CDR3 spells CAISGHQGAGANVLTF. The CDR3 DNA reads TGTGCCATCAGTGGTCACCAGGGTGCTGGGGCCAACGTCCTGACTTTC.

The V call is TRBV5-6, the J call TRBJ1-1; possibly TRBD1 for D (6 bases). V was trimmed by 4 bases and J by 7 bases, leaving 20 bases between them. This CDR3 region has 15 residues. The germline V gene encodes CDR1 SGHDT and CDR2 YYEEEE. This CDR3 reads CASSPRWPGAREAFF. Here the CDR3 DNA reads TGTGCCAGCAGCCCTCGGTGGCCAGGGGCCCGTGAAGCTTTCTTT.

This chain links TRBV6-6 with TRBJ2-5; no reliable D call. The DNA end is a closer match to TRBJ2-7, so the J assignment may be wrong. CDR1 is MNHNY and CDR2 is SVGAGI in the germline V gene (reference sequence). This CDR3 is 11 amino acids long. The CDR3 spells CASRSHYEQYF. CDR3 bases: TGTGCCAGCAGGTCTCACTACGAGCAGTACTTC.

This chain joins TRBV28 and TRBJ1-1; D perhaps matches TRBD1 (6 bases). This CDR3 has 16 amino acids. CDR1 is MDHEN, CDR2 SYDVKM, per germline. Trimming left V 4 bases short and J 0 bases short, with 15 bases between. CDR3 sequence: CASSYPITGMNTEAFF. CDR3 DNA: TGTGCCAGCAGTTACCCAATAACAGGGATGAACACTGAAGCTTTCTTT.

In its sample, this clone was seen once. CDR3 protein: CASKGGQGGQPQHF. In DNA form, the CDR3 reads TGTGCCAGCAAGGGGGGGCAGGGCGGACAGCCCCAGCATTTT. V is TRBV2 and J is TRBJ1-5; D perhaps matches TRBD1 (6 bases). This CDR3 spans 14 amino acids. CDR1 SNHLY and CDR2 FYNNEI come from the germline V gene. V was shortened by 7 bases and J by 7 bases, with 17 bases between the two germline ends.

The rearrangement uses TRBV19 and TRBJ1-4; 7 nucleotides agree with TRBD1. The germline gives CDR1 LNHDA, CDR2 SQIVND (reference sequence). Trimming cost V 5 bases and J 2 bases; bases outside gene matches: 5. This CDR3 has 15 amino acids. CDR3 residues: CASSAQGVTNEKLFF. The CDR3 nucleotides are TGTGCCAGTAGTGCGCAGGGGGTGACTAATGAAAAACTGTTTTTT.